This T cell receptor beta chain is drawn from a study of blood T cell repertoires in COVID-19. Study at large: COVID-19 samples from acute and convalescent phases originated in the United States, Italy and Spain.

Generated by immunoSEQ multiplex PCR, the TCRdb table keeps only in-frame clones and is missing some. The sample lists approximately 260,000 clones, about nine tenths occurring once. Germline assignment: CDR1 LGHDT and CDR2 YNNKEL (reference sequence). The junction had 5 bases not matched to a gene; V was cut back by 8 bases and J by 9 bases. This CDR3 has 12 residues. This receptor was obtained from a woman aged 40 to 50 with acute or convalescent COVID-19. The V and J genes are TRBV3-1 (or the pseudogene TRBV3-2) and TRBJ2-1, with 9 positions matching TRBD2. What was sequenced was peripheral blood. CDR3 in amino acids: CASAGGPVEQFF. CDR3 bases: TGTGCCAGCGCGGGGGGGCCTGTTGAGCAGTTCTTC.